This T cell receptor beta chain stems from a study of post-analysis software for immune sequencing data. Whole-study context: Disease trajectories encompassed relapsing-remitting, secondary progressive and progressive-relapsing multiple sclerosis.

Study-wide findings and caveats: By F measure, samples from a shared preparation batch strongly co-clustered. Higher frequency in patients than in controls was seen for 5 or 6 TRBV segments, with TRBV5-6, TRBV5-1 and TRBV20-1 among them. Normalized Chao1 diversity was significantly reduced in patients versus controls.

Every TCR beta cDNA library bore unique molecular identifiers. TCRdb reprocessed the PCR reads with MiXCR, giving one entry per CDR3 protein. This sample yields about 460,000 distinct CDR3 sequences, of which roughly 46% are seen a single time; 9% to 13% belongs to the top ten. To note about this clonotype: The antigen is undetermined.

The V end lost 4 bases, the J end lost 12 bases, and 10 bases lay between the germline ends. The germline gives CDR1 MDHEN, CDR2 SYDVKM. The length of the CDR3 is 11 residues. Material: blood. The sequence was obtained from a girl aged 10 to 17 with multiple sclerosis. The V and J genes are TRBV28 and TRBJ2-1, with a tentative D call TRBD1 (5 bases). DNA of the CDR3: TGTGCCAGCAGTTACGGACAAGGGCAGTTCTTC. Its translation: CASSYGQGQFF.